This record concerns one T cell receptor beta chain sequence. This entry is derived from a study of blood T cell repertoires in COVID-19. This CDR3 spans 13 amino acids. The germline V gene encodes CDR1 MNHNY and CDR2 SVGAGI (reference sequence). Deletions cut 0 bases from V and 11 bases from J, with 13 bases between. Method: immunoSEQ multiplex PCR; TCRdb's copy keeps in-frame clones and lacks some. This table holds hundreds of thousands of clones, 65% to 90% found once. J is TRBJ1-1 and V is TRBV6-6; D possibly corresponds to TRBD1 (5 bases). This TCR was recovered from a woman between 45 and 65 years old with acute or convalescent COVID-19. The sample was peripheral blood. The CDR3 is CASSYSWGDLAFF. CDR3 sequence (DNA): TGTGCCAGCAGTTACTCCTGGGGGGACCTGGCTTTCTTT.